The TCR beta chain under discussion was sequenced for a study of cytomegalovirus exposure and HLA in healthy donors (dated by TCRdb to about 2017). For the wider study: An earlier analysis of approximately 640 of the donors reported 250 to 300 Gb of sequence data and 100 million to 140 million unique TCR beta sequences from 150 million to 200 million T cells. An early release that covered some 640 HLA-typed donors contained about 300 gigabases of sequencing data and 80 million or so unique TCR sequences. Of the 350 to 450 genotyped donors, roughly 80% were placed in the genetic ancestry cluster associated with self-reported Caucasian donors. The study aimed to test whether signatures of past pathogen exposure could be identified by cataloging public T cell receptors. The T cell repertoires of 700 or so subjects were profiled by immunosequencing and related to cytomegalovirus serostatus. Besides the first cohort of roughly 640 subjects, a separate validation cohort made up of over a hundred different subjects was used. To predict cytomegalovirus infection status, the study brought together high-throughput TCR immunosequencing, statistical association of individual TCRs with disease status, and machine learning. To study patterns of TCR occurrence, a later analysis re-analyzed previously published TCR beta repertoires from around 700 donors and added high-resolution HLA genotyping. Rather than drawing on any new phenotypic data, the later analysis identified candidate immune exposures from TCR beta sequences and the way those sequences occurred across donors. To decide whether each TCR beta V gene segment behaved as functional or pseudogenic, an earlier analysis of some 570 of the donors relied on high-throughput TCR beta sequencing. Donor age, sex, ethnicity and CMV serostatus were collected together with the repertoire data. A later genetic analysis took genome-wide SNP genotypes for about 65% of the 666 donors and used that subset as a discovery cohort. All discovery cohort repertoires had been generated using a single sequencing platform. HLA typing covered class I and class II loci at four-digit resolution. Typing coverage varied by locus: roughly 629-640 donors for A, B, C, DRB1 and DQB1; roughly 560 for DQA1; about 590 for DPA1; 400 to 480 for DPB1. Five DR-DQ haplotypes were treated as single units for association and clustering because of strong linkage in the cohort. On average, around 240,000 unique TCR beta nucleotide sequences were sequenced per donor among 350 to 400 genotyped donors of the cohort, with roughly 18% of those sequences being non-productive. Results the study describes overall, beyond this receptor: Because counts were too low, about 17 rarely observed V segments, including chromosome 9 orphons, were excluded from the earlier analysis of some 590 of the donors. Sequencing depth was assumed to be roughly uniform across donors in the presence/absence analyses, though that assumption may not hold. A further reported finding was that TCR beta sequences accurately predicted the HLA-A and HLA-B alleles for most subjects in the first cohort. According to a later analysis, parvovirus B19, influenza, CMV and Epstein-Barr virus appeared linked to several top co-occurrence clusters. In a later analysis, 15,000 to 20,000 TCR beta sequences were associated with specific HLA alleles at a false discovery rate of 0.05. In vitro tests confirmed that three of the cytomegalovirus-associated TCR beta chains recognize cytomegalovirus antigens. A later analysis found that most CMV-associated TCR beta chains appeared HLA-restricted, with HLA associations seemingly driven largely by CMV exposure. A later genetic analysis associated a missense DCLRE1C variant with V-gene and J-gene trimming of TCR beta chains, and an independent cohort replicated the association. A cluster of highly shared sequence variants was judged likely to be a technical artifact of the sequencing pipeline. In a later analysis, HLA-associated TCR beta chains showed more clonal expansion and lower generation probabilities than non-associated chains that were equally common. Linkage disequilibrium might explain the correlated functional status among segregating V segments, but an unknown experimental factor could not be excluded. The classifier was reported to diagnose cytomegalovirus status with high specificity and sensitivity in both the original and validation cohorts. A later genetic analysis reported fewer N-insertions in productive TCRs among donors in an Asian-associated ancestry cluster than the roughly 670-donor mean. The 87-base-pair reads could not distinguish some IMGT-functional V segments, including TRBV6-2 and TRBV6-3, so those segments were excluded. While some public TCRs were present in many individuals, most TCR sequences turned up only very rarely across donors. When HLA alleles, especially DR and DQ, strongly co-occurred, TCR associations were difficult to assign to individual alleles. According to a later analysis, TCR association rates differed among HLA loci, with DRB1 alleles showing the most associated TCRs and HLA-C alleles showing the fewest. The authors suggested that the approach could potentially be generalized to other disease states and immunological phenotypes. The cohort was sequenced for TCR beta chains only, and without alpha or paired-chain data the features that could be detected were limited. Broadly in line with IMGT annotations, most TCR beta V segments showed up in productive rearrangements about 87% or about 30% of the time in an earlier analysis of approximately 640 of the donors. For the cohort, immune exposure information was limited to CMV serostatus. The study gave a list of 150 to 200 TCR beta chains associated with cytomegalovirus. Because HLA typing was missing for some donors at each locus, association tests included only the typed subset.

About this clone itself: Its antigen is not yet known.

Deletion took 0 bases off V and 2 bases off J, with a span of 14 bases between the germline ends. The CDR3 numbers 16 residues from cysteine through phenylalanine. Left in the record is the CDR3 DNA by itself, 48 bases read in frame from the first base. The germline V gene gives CDR1 as LGHNA and CDR2 as YNFKEQ. In total, roughly 670 healthy bone marrow donors made up the cohort. At the time of sampling, all cohort members were nominally healthy, though unrecorded immune exposures were likely present. The donor tested CMV seronegative and was one of the 352 seronegative cohort members. A peripheral blood sample was collected from each donor, and TCR beta sequencing was performed on peripheral blood mononuclear cells. The Qiagen DNeasy Blood Extraction Kit was used to extract genomic DNA from the blood cell samples. Library preparation was by the immunoSEQ multiplex PCR assay. A mixture of 60 forward primers for TCR Vbeta segments and 13 reverse primers for TCR Jbeta segments was used in the multiplex PCR. A multiplex PCR assay on genomic DNA amplified the CDR3 region of rearranged TCR beta genes. Amplified TCR beta libraries were sequenced as 87-base-pair reads on the Illumina HiSeq System. The paper's processing steps were these. In a later analysis, some 80 million unique TCR beta chains were counted across the 500 to 850 repertoires, and roughly 11 million of these chains were shared by at least two donors. Raw reads were error-corrected and collapsed into unique sequences by a nearest-neighbor algorithm in which closely related sequences were merged to remove PCR and sequencing errors. V, D and J gene segments were assigned by aligning CDR3 sequences to IMGT reference sequences. Each retained sequence needed at least a six-nucleotide match to both a V gene segment and a J gene segment. A rearrangement was called productive if the CDR3 had no stop codons and remained in frame with V and J, and every other rearrangement was called non-productive. CDR3 was defined by IMGT convention, running from the second conserved V-encoded cysteine to the conserved J-encoded phenylalanine. The earlier analysis of about 500 of the donors excluded sequences that lacked an unambiguous match to a single V gene segment. In an earlier analysis of 450 to 700 of the donors, V segments were called functional above 56.7% productive rearrangements and were called segregating when the between-donor standard deviation exceeded 5%. A statistical classification framework was built to diagnose cytomegalovirus status from the catalog of TCR beta chain sequences. In a later analysis, TCR nucleotide sequences were compared against IMGT/GENE-DB human TR gene sequences so that V and J genes could be assigned. Using the TCRdist pipeline, a later analysis assigned CDR3 sequences along with most-parsimonious VDJ recombination scenarios. In a later analysis, each TCR beta chain was defined by its CDR3 amino acid sequence together with its V-gene family, and reads lacking a unique V-gene family were excluded. To address suspected cross-contamination and a sequencing artifact, a later analysis removed over 500 highly shared, low-generation-probability nucleotide sequences. A later analysis calculated a clonal expansion index for each public chain from normalized within-repertoire ranks of inferred template counts. Generation probabilities in a later analysis came from a VDJ recombination model fitted to out-of-frame rearrangements, and those results were checked against IGoR. A later analysis scored TCR-TCR, TCR-HLA and TCR-CMV co-occurrence with hypergeometric tests, applying a repertoire-size bias correction to TCR pairs. In a later analysis, false discovery rates were estimated by permuting HLA or CMV assignments 20 times. In a later analysis, co-occurring TCRs were grouped using DBSCAN, with TCRdist sequence similarity added in when clustering inside HLA-allele-positive subsets. Co-occurrence clustering excluded repertoires with fewer than 30,000 or more than 120,000 public chains, plus five with anomalous nucleotide sharing. TCRdb retrieved this table from immuneACCESS and kept in-frame rearrangements only. Not all clones are present; in checked studies, unresolved V genes account for under half, and no reason is known for the remainder. D and trimming were read from the DNA, whereas the V and J calls and clone size are those reported in that table. In this sample's table one finds about 140,000 clones. The leading ten clones occupy 0.96% of the sample.

Sequencing was performed on PBMCs. The chain couples TRBV4-2 to TRBJ2-7, with a tentative D gene TRBD2 over 6 matching bases. The TCR originated in a male donor in good health and CMV-seronegative. CDR3 sequence: CASSQEGAGAPYEQYF. The sequence in DNA is TGTGCCAGCAGCCAAGAAGGAGCGGGTGCCCCCTACGAGCAGTACTTC.